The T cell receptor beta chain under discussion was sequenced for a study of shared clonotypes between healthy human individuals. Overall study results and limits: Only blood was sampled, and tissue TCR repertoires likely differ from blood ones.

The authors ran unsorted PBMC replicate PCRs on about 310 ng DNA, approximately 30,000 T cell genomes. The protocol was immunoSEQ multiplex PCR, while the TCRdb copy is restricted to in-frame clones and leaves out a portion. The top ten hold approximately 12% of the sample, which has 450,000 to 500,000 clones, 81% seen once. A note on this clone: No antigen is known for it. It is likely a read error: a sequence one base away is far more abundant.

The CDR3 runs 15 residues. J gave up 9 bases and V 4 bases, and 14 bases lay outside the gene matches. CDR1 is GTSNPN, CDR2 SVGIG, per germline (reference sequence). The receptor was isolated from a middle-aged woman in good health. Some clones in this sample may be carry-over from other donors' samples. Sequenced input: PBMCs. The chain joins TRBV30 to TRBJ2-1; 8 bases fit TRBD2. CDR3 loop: CAWKDPGLDGSEQFF. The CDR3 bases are TGTGCCTGGAAAGACCCGGGACTAGATGGAAGTGAGCAGTTCTTC.